This T cell receptor beta chain was captured in a study of OX40 agonist ivuxolimab in advanced cancers. The wider study: Under the entry rules, prior anti-PD-1, anti-PD-L1 or anti-CTLA-4 therapy was allowed, and more than 35% had some.

Only in-frame clones appear in the TCRdb table, and some are missing; sequencing was by immunoSEQ multiplex PCR. This sample has more than 100,000 clones, with 90% found just once. Regarding the study as a whole: Within 6 weeks, CD4+ and CD8+ blood T cells expanded clonally at 0.1 to 3.0 mg/kg.

V was trimmed by 0 bases and J by 4 bases, leaving 15 bases between them. CDR3 length equals 16 residues. Germline V gene data show CDR1 as MNHEY and CDR2 as SVGAGI. With regard to this clone: Its matching antigen is unknown.

The chain couples TRBV6-5 to TRBJ1-2; no clear D gene. The receptor was isolated from an adult with an advanced solid tumor such as melanoma, head and neck, liver or kidney cancer. Specimen: CD4+ or CD8+ T cells sorted from blood, collected in a trial of the OX40 agonist ivuxolimab. DNA of the CDR3: TGTGCCAGCAGTTACTCGCCCGTCGGAGGCGCCTATGGCTACACCTTC. It translates to CASSYSPVGGAYGYTF.